The text below deals with one T cell receptor (beta chain). Its antigen is not identified. This entry belongs to a study of PD-L1 blockade in urothelial cancer. Study-wide points: When measured at 3 weeks, tumor-associated blood clones expanded more in durable-benefit patients. Below-median pretreatment blood TCR clonality predicted better survival.

PCRs were each spiked with synthetic TCR analog templates. Produced via immunoSEQ multiplex PCR; TCRdb's table is partial and in-frame only. The sample shows 46,000 or so clones, around 90% of them seen only once. The CDR3 covers 14 residues. V gave up 7 bases and J gave up 4 bases, with 16 bases separating them. The V gene's germline CDR1 is SQVTM and CDR2 ANQGSEA. V usage is TRBV29-1 and J usage is TRBJ2-2, with unresolved D. Sequencing was performed on PBMCs, taken around atezolizumab (anti-PD-L1) treatment. The source is a man in his sixties with urothelial cancer. CDR3 DNA: TGCAGCGCCTCCCAGAACAGTGGCACCGGGGAGCTGTTTTTT. It translates to CSASQNSGTGELFF.